These T cell receptor beta chains were read from a single sample in a study of response to subunit inactivated influenza vaccine. TCRdb re-called the RT-PCR reads with MiXCR, one entry per CDR3 protein. The repertoire includes around 710,000 distinct CDR3 sequences, around 14% of them detected once, and 5.5% to 8% sits in the top ten. The source material was PBMCs from blood, sampled approximately 15 days before vaccination. These receptors originate from a man aged 45-60 years who received an inactivated influenza vaccine. CDR3s include the opening cysteine and the closing phenylalanine or tryptophan. A D gene is named only where the DNA matches it firmly. Clone size is given for some rows only: seen once, a few or many times, or a class if the clone is expanded.

v_gene: TRBV28
d_gene: NA
j_gene: TRBJ2-7
abundance: few
CDR3aa: CASNLDRSYEQYF
CDR3nt: TGTGCCAGCAACTTAGACCGCTCCTACGAGCAGTACTTC

v_gene: TRBV4-2
d_gene: NA
j_gene: TRBJ2-7
abundance: few
CDR3aa: CASSLNLGGEKSGYEQYF
CDR3nt: TGTGCCAGCAGCCTAAATCTAGGTGGGGAAAAATCGGGCTACGAGCAGTACTTC

v_gene: TRBV15
d_gene: NA
j_gene: TRBJ1-6
abundance: NA
CDR3aa: CATSRDATGGPLHF
CDR3nt: TGTGCCACCAGCAGAGATGCGACAGGTGGACCCCTCCACTTT

v_gene: TRBV2
d_gene: NA
j_gene: TRBJ1-5
abundance: NA
CDR3aa: CASSDLGRSQPQHF
CDR3nt: TGTGCCAGCAGTGACCTGGGGAGGAGTCAGCCCCAGCATTTT

v_gene: TRBV7-8
d_gene: TRBD2
j_gene: TRBJ2-2
abundance: few
CDR3aa: CASSLGVLAGDTGELFF
CDR3nt: TGTGCCAGCAGCTTGGGGGTTCTAGCGGGGGACACCGGGGAGCTGTTTTTT

v_gene: TRBV5-1
d_gene: NA
j_gene: TRBJ2-2
abundance: few
CDR3aa: CASSLTPGGSNTGELFF
CDR3nt: TGCGCCAGCAGCTTGACACCGGGGGGCTCGAACACCGGGGAGCTGTTTTTT

v_gene: TRBV28
d_gene: NA
j_gene: TRBJ2-4
abundance: NA
CDR3aa: CASSFADTNIQYF
CDR3nt: TGTGCCAGCAGTTTCGCAGATACAAACATTCAGTACTTC

v_gene: TRBV3-1
d_gene: NA
j_gene: TRBJ2-7
abundance: few
CDR3aa: CASSQGLEQYF
CDR3nt: TGTGCCAGCAGCCAAGGGCTCGAGCAGTACTTC

v_gene: TRBV5-1
d_gene: TRBD2
j_gene: TRBJ2-7
abundance: few
CDR3aa: CASSWGGTSFHEQYF
CDR3nt: TGCGCCAGCAGCTGGGGAGGGACTAGCTTCCACGAGCAGTACTTC

v_gene: TRBV20-1
d_gene: TRBD2
j_gene: TRBJ2-1
abundance: NA
CDR3aa: CSATGLAGSNEQFF
CDR3nt: TGCAGTGCTACAGGTCTAGCGGGAAGCAATGAGCAGTTCTTC

v_gene: TRBV4-3
d_gene: NA
j_gene: TRBJ2-5
abundance: few
CDR3aa: CASSQATRETQYF
CDR3nt: TGCGCCAGCAGCCAAGCGACGCGAGAGACCCAGTACTTC

v_gene: TRBV12-3/TRBV12-4
d_gene: NA
j_gene: TRBJ1-5
abundance: NA
CDR3aa: CASSDNREYNQPQHF
CDR3nt: TGTGCCAGCAGCGATAATCGGGAGTACAATCAGCCCCAGCATTTT

v_gene: TRBV4-3
d_gene: TRBD2
j_gene: TRBJ2-4
abundance: few
CDR3aa: CASSQDGRRSGTSGRLAKNIQYF
CDR3nt: TGCGCCAGCAGCCAAGATGGTCGTAGGTCTGGGACTAGCGGGAGGTTGGCCAAAAACATTCAGTACTTC

v_gene: TRBV7-2
d_gene: NA
j_gene: TRBJ1-1
abundance: NA
CDR3aa: CASTPMSGGEAFF
CDR3nt: TGTGCCAGCACCCCTATGTCCGGCGGTGAAGCTTTCTTT

v_gene: TRBV6-1
d_gene: NA
j_gene: TRBJ1-2
abundance: many
CDR3aa: CASSQEDQHGVYGYTF
CDR3nt: TGTGCCAGCAGTCAAGAGGACCAACATGGGGTCTATGGCTACACCTTC

v_gene: TRBV7-2
d_gene: NA
j_gene: TRBJ2-7
abundance: NA
CDR3aa: CASSLGTVRTYEQYF
CDR3nt: TGTGCCAGCAGCTTAGGGACAGTCCGAACCTACGAGCAGTACTTC

v_gene: TRBV5-6
d_gene: TRBD2
j_gene: TRBJ2-1
abundance: few
CDR3aa: CASSFRLAGSNEQFF
CDR3nt: TGTGCCAGCAGCTTCCGACTAGCGGGGTCCAATGAGCAGTTCTTC

v_gene: TRBV5-1
d_gene: NA
j_gene: TRBJ1-1
abundance: few
CDR3aa: CASSLDSFMNTEAFF
CDR3nt: TGCGCCAGCAGCTTGGACAGCTTCATGAACACTGAAGCTTTCTTT

v_gene: TRBV10-3
d_gene: NA
j_gene: TRBJ2-3
abundance: few
CDR3aa: CAISDRRDTQYF
CDR3nt: TGTGCCATCAGTGACCGTCGAGATACGCAGTATTTT

v_gene: TRBV19
d_gene: NA
j_gene: TRBJ2-1
abundance: few
CDR3aa: CQVAGGILHNEQFF
CDR3nt: TGTCAAGTAGCTGGGGGGATCCTCCACAATGAGCAGTTCTTC

v_gene: TRBV10-3
d_gene: NA
j_gene: TRBJ2-1
abundance: few
CDR3aa: CAIRQGEGEQFF
CDR3nt: TGTGCCATCAGGCAGGGGGAGGGTGAGCAGTTCTTC

v_gene: TRBV4-1
d_gene: TRBD2
j_gene: TRBJ2-3
abundance: few
CDR3aa: CASSQYNSGGFTDTQYF
CDR3nt: TGCGCCAGCAGCCAGTACAACAGCGGGGGTTTCACAGATACGCAGTATTTT

v_gene: TRBV20-1
d_gene: NA
j_gene: TRBJ2-1
abundance: NA
CDR3aa: CSAREAQLYNEQFF
CDR3nt: TGCAGTGCTAGAGAGGCACAGCTATACAATGAGCAGTTCTTC

v_gene: TRBV28
d_gene: NA
j_gene: TRBJ2-7
abundance: few
CDR3aa: CASSFPLRGMGYEQYF
CDR3nt: TGTGCCAGCAGTTTCCCCCTCCGGGGTATGGGTTACGAGCAGTACTTC

v_gene: TRBV15
d_gene: TRBD1
j_gene: TRBJ2-7
abundance: NA
CDR3aa: CATRPGTGSSYEQYF
CDR3nt: TGTGCCACCAGGCCGGGGACAGGGAGCTCCTACGAGCAGTACTTC

v_gene: TRBV5-1
d_gene: NA
j_gene: TRBJ1-1
abundance: few
CDR3aa: CASSLDSRVPNTEAFF
CDR3nt: TGCGCCAGCAGCTTGGATTCTAGGGTACCGAACACTGAAGCTTTCTTT

v_gene: TRBV12-3/TRBV12-4
d_gene: TRBD1
j_gene: TRBJ2-1
abundance: few
CDR3aa: CASSSTGFYNEQFF
CDR3nt: TGTGCCAGCAGTTCGACAGGGTTTTACAATGAGCAGTTCTTC

v_gene: TRBV11-2
d_gene: NA
j_gene: TRBJ2-5
abundance: many
CDR3aa: CASSLGQYETQYF
CDR3nt: TGTGCCAGCAGCTTAGGGCAGTACGAGACCCAGTACTTC

v_gene: TRBV6-2/TRBV6-3
d_gene: TRBD1
j_gene: TRBJ1-6
abundance: few
CDR3aa: CASSYNRQGPRSSYNSPLHF
CDR3nt: TGTGCCAGCAGTTACAACCGACAGGGTCCGAGGAGCTCCTATAATTCACCCCTCCACTTT

v_gene: TRBV5-1
d_gene: NA
j_gene: TRBJ2-2
abundance: few
CDR3aa: CASSSGLVQVGELFF
CDR3nt: TGCGCCAGCAGTTCCGGACTTGTTCAAGTCGGGGAGCTGTTTTTT

v_gene: TRBV24-1
d_gene: NA
j_gene: TRBJ2-1
abundance: NA
CDR3aa: CATSAHTGSSYNEQFF
CDR3nt: TGTGCCACCAGTGCTCATACGGGGAGCTCCTACAATGAGCAGTTCTTC

v_gene: TRBV7-8
d_gene: TRBD1
j_gene: TRBJ2-7
abundance: NA
CDR3aa: CASSLVGTGSTYSYEQYF
CDR3nt: TGTGCCAGCAGCTTAGTTGGGACAGGTTCTACCTACTCCTACGAGCAGTACTTC

v_gene: TRBV2
d_gene: NA
j_gene: TRBJ2-6
abundance: NA
CDR3aa: CASRNGSSGANVLTF
CDR3nt: TGTGCCAGCAGGAATGGGAGCTCTGGGGCCAACGTCCTGACTTTC

v_gene: TRBV12-3/TRBV12-4
d_gene: NA
j_gene: TRBJ1-3
abundance: NA
CDR3aa: CASTPGDISGNTIYF
CDR3nt: TGTGCCAGCACCCCCGGGGACATCTCTGGAAACACCATATATTTT

v_gene: TRBV4-3
d_gene: NA
j_gene: TRBJ2-3
abundance: NA
CDR3aa: CASSQGGGGAPDTQYF
CDR3nt: TGCGCCAGCAGCCAAGGAGGGGGGGGAGCCCCAGATACGCAGTATTTT

v_gene: TRBV7-9
d_gene: NA
j_gene: TRBJ2-7
abundance: few
CDR3aa: CASSPGGHAYEQYF
CDR3nt: TGTGCCAGCAGCCCCGGGGGACATGCCTACGAGCAGTACTTC

v_gene: TRBV15
d_gene: NA
j_gene: TRBJ2-5
abundance: few
CDR3aa: CATSRVIGREETQYF
CDR3nt: TGTGCCACCAGCAGAGTCATCGGAAGGGAAGAGACCCAGTACTTC

v_gene: TRBV7-2
d_gene: TRBD1
j_gene: TRBJ1-5
abundance: NA
CDR3aa: CASSTGDVIWQPQHF
CDR3nt: TGTGCCAGCAGCACAGGGGATGTTATATGGCAGCCCCAGCATTTT

v_gene: TRBV4-2
d_gene: NA
j_gene: TRBJ2-1
abundance: many
CDR3aa: CASSQVGEQFF
CDR3nt: TGTGCCAGCAGCCAAGTGGGGGAGCAGTTCTTC

v_gene: TRBV5-1
d_gene: NA
j_gene: TRBJ2-1
abundance: NA
CDR3aa: CASSFGQSGVNEQFF
CDR3nt: TGCGCCAGCAGCTTCGGACAGAGTGGGGTGAATGAGCAGTTCTTC

v_gene: TRBV20-1
d_gene: NA
j_gene: TRBJ1-1
abundance: NA
CDR3aa: CSAGRQAGAFF
CDR3nt: TGCAGTGCCGGGAGACAGGCCGGGGCTTTCTTT

v_gene: TRBV7-2
d_gene: TRBD1
j_gene: TRBJ2-7
abundance: many
CDR3aa: CASSLGQGSSYEQYF
CDR3nt: TGTGCCAGCAGCTTGGGACAGGGGAGCTCCTACGAGCAGTACTTC

v_gene: TRBV6-5
d_gene: TRBD1
j_gene: TRBJ2-7
abundance: NA
CDR3aa: CASSSQQLTGNEQYF
CDR3nt: TGTGCCAGCAGTTCCCAACAGTTGACAGGGAACGAGCAGTACTTC

v_gene: TRBV7-2
d_gene: NA
j_gene: TRBJ2-3
abundance: NA
CDR3aa: CASSYGPLTDTQYF
CDR3nt: TGTGCCAGCAGCTACGGGCCATTGACAGATACGCAGTATTTT

v_gene: TRBV6-1
d_gene: NA
j_gene: TRBJ1-3
abundance: NA
CDR3aa: CASTPLGGADTIYF
CDR3nt: TGTGCCAGCACCCCGCTGGGGGGGGCGGACACCATATATTTT

v_gene: TRBV6-1
d_gene: NA
j_gene: TRBJ1-2
abundance: few
CDR3aa: CASSRRGGTWDGYTF
CDR3nt: TGTGCCAGCAGCCGCCGTGGGGGTACCTGGGATGGCTACACCTTC

v_gene: TRBV5-8
d_gene: TRBD1
j_gene: TRBJ2-1
abundance: few
CDR3aa: CASSLPRQGALHEQFF
CDR3nt: TGTGCCAGCAGCTTGCCTCGACAGGGGGCCCTACATGAGCAGTTCTTC

v_gene: TRBV10-3
d_gene: TRBD2
j_gene: TRBJ2-3
abundance: NA
CDR3aa: CAISGTSGIGGTDTQYF
CDR3nt: TGTGCCATCAGCGGGACTAGCGGGATTGGGGGCACAGATACGCAGTATTTT

v_gene: TRBV15
d_gene: NA
j_gene: TRBJ2-3
abundance: few
CDR3aa: CATSRPRVDTQYF
CDR3nt: TGTGCCACCAGCAGGCCCAGGGTAGATACGCAGTATTTT

v_gene: TRBV6-2/TRBV6-3
d_gene: NA
j_gene: TRBJ2-1
abundance: NA
CDR3aa: CASRRKSAFSYNEQFF
CDR3nt: TGTGCCAGCAGACGGAAGTCGGCGTTCTCCTACAATGAGCAGTTCTTC

v_gene: TRBV28
d_gene: TRBD2
j_gene: TRBJ2-3
abundance: few
CDR3aa: CASGTSGETDTQYF
CDR3nt: TGTGCCAGCGGGACTAGCGGGGAAACAGATACGCAGTATTTT

v_gene: TRBV29-1
d_gene: TRBD2
j_gene: TRBJ2-1
abundance: NA
CDR3aa: CSVGTGTMNNEQFF
CDR3nt: TGCAGCGTCGGAACCGGGACTATGAACAATGAGCAGTTCTTC

v_gene: TRBV20-1
d_gene: TRBD2
j_gene: TRBJ2-1
abundance: few
CDR3aa: CSGDYYNEQFF
CDR3nt: TGCAGTGGGGACTACTACAATGAGCAGTTCTTC

v_gene: TRBV5-1
d_gene: TRBD1
j_gene: TRBJ2-7
abundance: many
CDR3aa: CASSWTGGASYEQYF
CDR3nt: TGCGCCAGCAGCTGGACAGGGGGCGCATCCTACGAGCAGTACTTC